This T cell receptor (beta chain) appears in the sequencing data of a study of human T cells and chemical hapten exposure. MiXCR, applied by TCRdb to the RACE reads, yields one record per CDR3 protein. The sample records 35,000 to 45,000 distinct CDR3 sequences, around an eighth being singletons. Time point noted: pre-sensitization, week 0. As for treatment: therapeutic diphenylcyclopropenone sensitization with weekly scalp DPC. The CDR3 has 14 amino acids. V dropped 5 bases and J dropped 5; count of bases not matched to a gene: 5. Per germline, CDR1 LNHDA and CDR2 SQIVND (reference sequence). The specimen comprised whole blood, sampled in connection with sensitization to the hapten diphenylcyclopropenone (DPC). The chain links TRBV19 to TRBJ2-1, with TRBD2 identical over 8 bases. This TCR was recovered from a woman between 25 and 40 years old with alopecia areata. Some clones in this sample may be carry-over from other donors' samples. CDR3 region: CASSARTSNNEQFF. CDR3 nucleotides: TGTGCCAGTAGTGCGAGGACTAGCAACAATGAGCAGTTCTTC.